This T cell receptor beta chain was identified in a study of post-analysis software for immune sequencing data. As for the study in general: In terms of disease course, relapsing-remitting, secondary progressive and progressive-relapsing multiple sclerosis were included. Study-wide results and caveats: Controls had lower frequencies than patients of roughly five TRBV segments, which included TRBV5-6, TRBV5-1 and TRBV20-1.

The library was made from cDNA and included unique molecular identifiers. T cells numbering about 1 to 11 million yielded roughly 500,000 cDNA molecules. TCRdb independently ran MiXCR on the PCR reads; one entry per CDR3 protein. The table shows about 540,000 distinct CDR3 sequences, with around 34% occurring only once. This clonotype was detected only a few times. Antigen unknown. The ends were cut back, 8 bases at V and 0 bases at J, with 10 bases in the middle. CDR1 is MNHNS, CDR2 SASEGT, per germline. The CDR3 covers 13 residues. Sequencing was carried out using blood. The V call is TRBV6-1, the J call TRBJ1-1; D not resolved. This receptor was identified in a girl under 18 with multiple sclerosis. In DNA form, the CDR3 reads TGTGCCAGCGGAAGGGTGTTGAACACTGAAGCTTTCTTT. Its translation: CASGRVLNTEAFF.